One and the same sample provided the 32 T cell receptor beta chains below, sequenced in a study of monozygotic twins with inflammatory bowel disease. Reanalyzing the 5' RACE reads, TCRdb keeps one entry per CDR3 protein, without DNA. This sample's clone table lists under 200,000 distinct CDR3 sequences. Sequenced material: blood. The receptor set was obtained from a human donor with ulcerative colitis or Crohn's disease, or a healthy co-twin of an affected twin (not recorded which).

CDR3 loop: CASSLSGRASNYGYTF. J is TRBJ1-2 and V is TRBV28. Germline V gives CDR1 MDHEN, CDR2 SYDVKM. The CDR3 covers 16 residues.

The chain is built from TRBV7-2 and TRBJ2-3; the D gene TCRdb calls, TRBD1, cannot be checked with no DNA. Germline V gene lookup returns CDR1 SGHTA and CDR2 FQGNSA. This CDR3 contains 17 residues. CDR3 protein: CASSPQGNRGHTDTQYF.

The chain has TRBV5-4 and TRBJ2-3; lacking DNA, the TRBD2 call made by TCRdb goes unchecked. The germline CDR1 and CDR2 sequences are SGHNT and YYREEE (reference sequence). The CDR3 is made up of 16 amino acids. This CDR3 reads CASSYNLAGGSDTQYF.

This chain joins TRBV18 and TRBJ2-5; the TRBD1 assignment by TCRdb is unverifiable without DNA. Germline values: CDR1 KGHSH, CDR2 LQKENI. The CDR3 loop spans 16 amino acids. The CDR3 reads CASSPLAARFQETQYF. The full variable domain, with the rest looked up from reference TRBV18 and TRBJ2-5, is NAGVMQNPRHLVRRRGQEARLRCSPMKGHSHVYWYRQLPEEGLKFMVYLQKENIIDESGMPKERFSAEFPKEGPSILRIQQVVRGDSAAYFCASSPLAARFQETQYFGPGTRLLVL.

This chain connects TRBV6-1 to TRBJ1-4; the D call from TCRdb, TRBD1, cannot be confirmed without DNA. Germline V lookup: CDR1 MNHNS, CDR2 SASEGT. The CDR3 consists of 16 residues. This CDR3 reads CASSLGQGVRDEKLFF.

The chain couples TRBV30 to TRBJ1-1; TCRdb picks TRBD1, but there is no DNA to check that call. The CDR3 is 14 residues long. In germline, CDR1 is GTSNPN, CDR2 SVGIG (reference sequence). Here the CDR3 reads CATGQVLAGTEAFF.

CDR3 protein: CSFEWDGKAFF. V usage is TRBV29-1 and J usage is TRBJ1-1; the D gene TCRdb calls, TRBD1, cannot be checked with no DNA. The germline V gene has CDR1 SQVTM and CDR2 ANQGSEA. The CDR3 runs 11 residues.

The chain recombines TRBV12-3 or TRBV12-4 with TRBJ1-1; checking the TCRdb D call of TRBD1 is not possible without DNA. CDR3 length equals 15 residues. This CDR3 is CASSFSGHLNTEAFF.

CDR3 sequence reads: CSAQAISGNTIYF. The V and J genes are TRBV29-1 and TRBJ1-3. Germline V gene lookup returns CDR1 SQVTM and CDR2 ANQGSEA. The CDR3 has 13 amino acids.

CDR3 sequence: CASRGWGTGAKNMQYF. The chain links TRBV5-1 to TRBJ2-4; the TCRdb D gene call, TRBD2, has no DNA to confirm it. This CDR3 spans 16 amino acids. The germline gives CDR1 SGHRS, CDR2 YFSETQ.

V is TRBV27 and J is TRBJ2-3. CDR1 is MNHEY, CDR2 SMNVEV, per germline (reference sequence). The CDR3 totals 17 residues. This CDR3 is CASSQIMSGYRTDTQYF.

V gene TRBV29-1 combines with J gene TRBJ1-5; the D gene TCRdb calls, TRBD1, cannot be checked with no DNA. From germline, CDR1 is SQVTM and CDR2 ANQGSEA. The CDR3 consists of 14 residues. CDR3 region: CSVVFGTENQPQHF.

The chain links TRBV20-1 to TRBJ2-1; TCRdb returns TRBD2, unconfirmable since there is no DNA. The CDR3 runs 14 residues. Germline V gene sequence: CDR1 DFQATT, CDR2 SNEGSKA (reference sequence). CDR3 sequence: CSAQVAGVRNEQFF.

The gene calls are TRBV10-3 and TRBJ2-7. The CDR3 is made up of 12 amino acids. Germline V gives CDR1 ENHRY, CDR2 SYGVKD. The CDR3 region is CAISDISYEQYF.

V is TRBV24-1 and J is TRBJ2-1; TCRdb's D call of TRBD1 is untestable without DNA. The CDR3 is 16 residues long. Germline V CDR1 and CDR2: KGHDR, SFDVKD. The CDR3 is CATSDPTAGDLNEQFF.

V usage is TRBV10-3 and J usage is TRBJ2-5; TCRdb names TRBD2, which stays unverified in the absence of DNA. Germline assignment: CDR1 ENHRY and CDR2 SYGVKD. The CDR3 length is 14 residues. CDR3 sequence reads: CAISTSGREETQYF.

This rearrangement joins TRBV7-2 to TRBJ2-3; TCRdb proposes TRBD2, but this gene call is untestable without DNA. The V gene's germline CDR1 is SGHTA and CDR2 FQGNSA. The length of the CDR3 is 15 residues. The chain's CDR3 is CASSLRREGTDTQYF.

The J gene is TRBJ2-1, the V gene TRBV5-1; with no DNA, the TCRdb D assignment of TRBD2 cannot be verified. The CDR3 totals 15 residues. Germline V lookup: CDR1 SGHRS, CDR2 YFSETQ. The chain's CDR3 is CASSLAGPSYNEQFF.

The rearrangement joins TRBV19 to TRBJ2-5; TCRdb lists TRBD1, though no DNA is available to test this call. Germline V CDR1 and CDR2: LNHDA, SQIVND (reference sequence). CDR3 length: 13 residues. The CDR3 is CASAPRGRETQYF.

The chain links TRBV4-1 to TRBJ1-4; the D call from TCRdb, TRBD1, cannot be confirmed without DNA. The CDR3 spans 13 residues. Germline V lookup: CDR1 MGHRA, CDR2 YSYEKL. The CDR3 reads CASSRGFSEKLFF.

This chain uses TRBV7-9 with TRBJ2-7; with no DNA, the TCRdb D assignment of TRBD1 cannot be verified. This CDR3 has 14 amino acids. CDR1 is SEHNR and CDR2 is FQNEAQ in the germline V gene (reference sequence). The CDR3 spells CASSQWDGNYEQYF.

This rearrangement joins TRBV20-1 to TRBJ2-1; the TCRdb call, TRBD2, lacks DNA for checking. The CDR3 totals 15 residues. Germline values: CDR1 DFQATT, CDR2 SNEGSKA (reference sequence). CDR3 protein: CSARSLAGGRHEQFF.

The chain carries TRBV11-2 and TRBJ1-3; without DNA, the TCRdb call of TRBD1 cannot be checked. Germline V gives CDR1 SGHAT, CDR2 FQNNGV. The CDR3 runs to 17 residues. The CDR3 sequence: CASSFFTGAFSGNTIYF.

The rearrangement joins TRBV19 to TRBJ1-5; TCRdb picks TRBD1, but there is no DNA to check that call. The CDR3 has 14 amino acids. Germline V gene data show CDR1 as LNHDA and CDR2 as SQIVND (reference sequence). CDR3 region: CASSMEDRASAQHF.

The chain employs TRBV2 and TRBJ2-7. The CDR3 contains 15 residues. The germline CDR1 and CDR2 sequences are SNHLY and FYNNEI. The CDR3 here is CASTQLYRGSYEQYF.

V is TRBV12-3 or TRBV12-4 and J is TRBJ1-2; TCRdb picks TRBD1, but there is no DNA to check that call. This CDR3 region has 13 residues. CDR3: CASNLGTGDGYTF.

The chain joins TRBV7-6 to TRBJ1-5; TCRdb gives TRBD1 as the D gene, but with no DNA this cannot be confirmed. Germline V gives CDR1 SGHVS, CDR2 FNYEAQ. This CDR3 has 12 residues. The CDR3 spells CASSIGGQPQHF.

The gene calls are TRBV12-3 or TRBV12-4 and TRBJ1-5; no DNA is available, so the TRBD1 call from TCRdb remains unchecked. The CDR3 has 15 amino acids. The CDR3 region is CASSSPDRGYQPQHF.

This CDR3 reads CASSLQGGQYNSPLHF. The chain has TRBV5-1 and TRBJ1-6; TCRdb designates TRBD1, a call that cannot be tested without DNA. The germline gives CDR1 SGHRS, CDR2 YFSETQ. CDR3 length: 16 amino acids.

This rearrangement joins TRBV7-6 to TRBJ2-3; the TRBD1 assignment by TCRdb is unverifiable without DNA. CDR1 and CDR2 from the germline V gene are SGHVS and FNYEAQ. The CDR3 runs to 15 residues. The CDR3 sequence is CASSSRETGPDTQYF. Looking up the rest from reference TRBV7-6 and TRBJ2-3 gives the full variable domain: GAGVSQSPRYKVTKRGQDVALRCDPISGHVSLYWYRQALGQGPEFLTYFNYEAQQDKSGLPNDRFSAERPEGSISTLTIQRTEQRDSAMYRCASSSRETGPDTQYFGPGTRLTVL.

The chain links TRBV7-3 to TRBJ2-3; the TCRdb D gene call, TRBD2, has no DNA to confirm it. Germline V gene sequence: CDR1 SGHTA, CDR2 FQGTGA. The CDR3 runs to 16 residues. The CDR3 spells CASSMGLAGEADTQYF.

V gene TRBV19 combines with J gene TRBJ2-2; TCRdb selects TRBD1, and the lack of DNA leaves this call unchecked. This CDR3 is 14 amino acids long. Germline lookup yields CDR1 LNHDA and CDR2 SQIVND (reference sequence). CDR3 amino acids: CASSPDRATGELFF.